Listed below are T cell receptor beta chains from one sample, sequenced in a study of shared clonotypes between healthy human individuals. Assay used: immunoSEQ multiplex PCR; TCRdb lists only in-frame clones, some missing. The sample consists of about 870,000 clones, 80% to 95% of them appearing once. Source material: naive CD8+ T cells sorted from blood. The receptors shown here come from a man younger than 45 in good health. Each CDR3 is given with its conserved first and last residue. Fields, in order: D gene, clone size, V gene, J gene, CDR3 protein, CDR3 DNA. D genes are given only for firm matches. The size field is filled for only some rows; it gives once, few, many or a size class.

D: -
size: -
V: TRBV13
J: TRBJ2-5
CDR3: CASSLGVTRKETQYF
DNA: TGTGCCAGCAGCTTAGGGGTTACAAGGAAAGAGACCCAGTACTTC

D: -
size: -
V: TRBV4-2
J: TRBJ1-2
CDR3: CASSQDIGTLPLSKYGYTF
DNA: TGTGCCAGCAGCCAAGACATCGGGACCCTACCTCTGAGTAAATATGGCTACACCTTC

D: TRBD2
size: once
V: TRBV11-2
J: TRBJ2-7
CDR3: CASSSRVWRESYEQYF
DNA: TGTGCCAGCAGCTCCCGGGTCTGGCGGGAGAGCTACGAGCAGTACTTC

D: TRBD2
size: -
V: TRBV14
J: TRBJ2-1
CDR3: CASSQGAGGYNEQFF
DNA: TGTGCCAGCAGCCAAGGTGCGGGAGGCTACAATGAGCAGTTCTTC

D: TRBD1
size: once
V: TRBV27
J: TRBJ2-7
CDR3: CASRTPGQGADEQYF
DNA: TGTGCCAGCAGAACGCCGGGACAGGGAGCTGACGAGCAGTACTTC

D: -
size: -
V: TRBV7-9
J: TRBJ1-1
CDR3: CASTNTVREGAFF
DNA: TGTGCCAGCACCAACACTGTGCGGGAGGGAGCTTTCTTT

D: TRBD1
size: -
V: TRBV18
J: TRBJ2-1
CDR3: CASSPPETGALYNEQFF
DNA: TGTGCCAGCTCACCCCCCGAGACAGGGGCCCTCTACAATGAGCAGTTCTTC

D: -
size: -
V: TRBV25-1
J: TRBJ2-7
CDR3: CASSGRAGGYEQYF
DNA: TGTGCCAGCAGTGGTCGGGCGGGTGGCTACGAGCAGTACTTC

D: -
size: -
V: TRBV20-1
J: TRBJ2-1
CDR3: CSARLVNEQFF
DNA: TGCAGTGCTAGACTCGTGAATGAGCAGTTCTTC

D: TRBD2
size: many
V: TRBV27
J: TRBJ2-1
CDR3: CASRGLAGVYNEQFF
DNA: TGTGCCAGCCGGGGACTAGCGGGAGTCTACAATGAGCAGTTCTTC

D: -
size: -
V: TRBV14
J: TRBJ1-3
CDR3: CASSQARMSGNTIYF
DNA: TGTGCCAGCAGCCAAGCCCGGATGTCTGGAAACACCATATATTTT

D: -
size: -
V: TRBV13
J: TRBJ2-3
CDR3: CASSLTVAGSTDTQYF
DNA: TGTGCCAGCAGCTTAACAGTCGCGGGTAGCACAGATACGCAGTATTTT

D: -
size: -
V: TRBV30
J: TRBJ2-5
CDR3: CAWSVLALETQYF
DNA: TGTGCCTGGAGTGTACTTGCGCTTGAGACCCAGTACTTC

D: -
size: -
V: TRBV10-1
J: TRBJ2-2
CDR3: CASSEFRTGELFF
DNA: TGCGCCAGCAGTGAGTTTCGCACCGGGGAGCTGTTTTTT

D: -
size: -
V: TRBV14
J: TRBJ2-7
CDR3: CASSPQAGGEQYF
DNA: TGTGCCAGCAGCCCACAGGCCGGAGGCGAGCAGTACTTC

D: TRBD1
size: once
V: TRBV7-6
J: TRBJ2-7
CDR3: CASSPRQGASGEQYF
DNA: TGTGCCAGCAGCCCAAGACAGGGAGCTTCGGGCGAGCAGTACTTC

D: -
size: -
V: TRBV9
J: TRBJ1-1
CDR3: CASSVANALSKGSNTEAFF
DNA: TGTGCCAGCAGCGTAGCCAACGCTTTATCTAAGGGTTCGAACACTGAAGCTTTCTTT

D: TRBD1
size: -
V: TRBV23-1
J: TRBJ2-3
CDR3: CASSHWDRGWTDTQYF
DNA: TGCGCCAGCAGTCACTGGGACAGGGGATGGACAGATACGCAGTATTTT

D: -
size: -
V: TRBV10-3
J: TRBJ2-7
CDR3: CAISDGSYEQYF
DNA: TGTGCCATCAGTGACGGAAGCTACGAGCAGTACTTC

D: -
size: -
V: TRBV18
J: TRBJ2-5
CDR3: CASSPTGTQYF
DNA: TGTGCCAGCTCACCGACGGGGACCCAGTACTTC

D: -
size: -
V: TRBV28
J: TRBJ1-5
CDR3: CASSLVAVSNQPQHF
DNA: TGTGCCAGCAGTTTAGTAGCAGTTAGCAATCAGCCCCAGCATTTT

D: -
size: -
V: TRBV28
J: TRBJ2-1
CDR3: CASSLGLVEQFF
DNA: TGTGCCAGCAGTTTAGGCCTGGTGGAGCAGTTCTTC

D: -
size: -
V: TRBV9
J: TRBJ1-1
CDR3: CASSGEQGRYTEAFF
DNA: TGTGCCAGCAGCGGAGAACAGGGAAGGTACACTGAAGCTTTCTTT

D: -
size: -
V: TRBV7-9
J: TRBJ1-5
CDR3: CASSSTMGNQPQHF
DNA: TGTGCCAGCAGCTCCACAATGGGAAATCAGCCCCAGCATTTT

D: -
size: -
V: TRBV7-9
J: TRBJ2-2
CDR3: CASSLPRPPGRRDTGELFF
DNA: TGTGCCAGCAGCTTACCCCGCCCCCCGGGACGACGCGACACCGGGGAGCTGTTTTTT

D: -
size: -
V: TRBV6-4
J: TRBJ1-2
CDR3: CASSERTLVDYGYTF
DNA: TGTGCCAGCAGTGAGAGGACCCTAGTTGACTATGGCTACACCTTC

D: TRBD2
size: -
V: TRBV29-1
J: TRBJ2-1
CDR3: CSVGGLAGSKYNEQFF
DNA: TGCAGCGTTGGAGGACTAGCGGGATCTAAGTACAATGAGCAGTTCTTC

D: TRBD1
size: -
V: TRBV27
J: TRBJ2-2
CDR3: CASRDRGRDGELFF
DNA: TGTGCCAGCAGAGACAGGGGGCGCGACGGGGAGCTGTTTTTT

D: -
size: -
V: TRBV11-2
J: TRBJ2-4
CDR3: CASSIRQSNIQYF
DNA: TGTGCCAGCAGCATCCGGCAGTCGAACATTCAGTACTTC

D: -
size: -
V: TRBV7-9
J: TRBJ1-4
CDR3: CASSFTDAPATNEKLFF
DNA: TGTGCCAGCAGCTTCACGGACGCACCCGCAACTAATGAAAAACTGTTTTTT

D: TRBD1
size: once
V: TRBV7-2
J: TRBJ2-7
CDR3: CASSLRRQGDYEQYF
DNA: TGTGCCAGCAGCTTAAGGAGACAGGGGGACTACGAGCAGTACTTC

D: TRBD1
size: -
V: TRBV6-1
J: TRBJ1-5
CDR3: CASRRGQGVLQPQHF
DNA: TGTGCCAGCAGAAGAGGGCAGGGGGTATTACAGCCCCAGCATTTT

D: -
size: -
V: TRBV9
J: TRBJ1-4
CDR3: CASSATNEKLFF
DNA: TGTGCCAGCAGCGCTACTAATGAAAAACTGTTTTTT

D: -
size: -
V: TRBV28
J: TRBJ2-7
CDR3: CASSPPDRGEQYF
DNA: TGTGCCAGCAGTCCGCCGGACAGAGGCGAGCAGTACTTC

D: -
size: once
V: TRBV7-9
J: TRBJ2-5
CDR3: CASSLDTTRKETQYF
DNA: TGTGCCAGCAGCTTAGATACGACTCGGAAAGAGACCCAGTACTTC

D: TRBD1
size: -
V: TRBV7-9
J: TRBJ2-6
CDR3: CASSLAGTGGKYGANVLTF
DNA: TGTGCCAGCAGCTTAGCGGGGACAGGGGGCAAGTATGGGGCCAACGTCCTGACTTTC

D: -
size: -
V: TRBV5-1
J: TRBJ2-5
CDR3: CASSWDQETQYF
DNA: TGCGCCAGCAGCTGGGACCAAGAGACCCAGTACTTC

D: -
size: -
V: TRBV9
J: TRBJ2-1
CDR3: CASSVGGLTEQFF
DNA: TGTGCCAGCAGCGTAGGTGGCTTAACGGAGCAGTTCTTC

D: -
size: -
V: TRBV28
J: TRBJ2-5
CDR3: CASSGRHRQETQYF
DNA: TGTGCCAGCAGCGGACGACACCGCCAAGAGACCCAGTACTTC

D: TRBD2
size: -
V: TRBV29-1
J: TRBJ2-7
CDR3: CSALGLADTYEQYF
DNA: TGCAGCGCCCTAGGACTAGCGGACACCTACGAGCAGTACTTC

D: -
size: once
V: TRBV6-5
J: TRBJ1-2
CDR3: CASSPQGDYGYTF
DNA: TGTGCCAGCAGTCCACAAGGAGACTATGGCTACACCTTC

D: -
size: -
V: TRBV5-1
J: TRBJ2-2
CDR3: CASSPRGKRDEELFF
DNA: TGCGCCAGCAGCCCCAGGGGAAAGCGGGATGAAGAGCTGTTTTTT

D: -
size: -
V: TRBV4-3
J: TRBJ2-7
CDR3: CASSQYLADVGYEQYF
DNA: TGCGCCAGCAGCCAATACCTTGCGGACGTCGGGTACGAGCAGTACTTC

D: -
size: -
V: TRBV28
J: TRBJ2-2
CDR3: CASSLTGTWGAGELFF
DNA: TGTGCCAGCAGCCTAACAGGGACCTGGGGGGCCGGGGAGCTGTTTTTT

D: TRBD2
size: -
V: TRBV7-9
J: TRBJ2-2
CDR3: CASSLGEREDWLTGELFF
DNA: TGTGCCAGCAGCTTAGGGGAGCGGGAGGACTGGCTCACCGGGGAGCTGTTTTTT

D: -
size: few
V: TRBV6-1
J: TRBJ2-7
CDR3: CASDSYEQYF
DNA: TGTGCTTCCGACAGCTACGAGCAGTACTTC

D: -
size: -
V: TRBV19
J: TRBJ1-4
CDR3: CASSTTGYATNEKLFF
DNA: TGTGCCAGTAGTACCACAGGCTATGCAACTAATGAAAAACTGTTTTTT